This is a list of T cell receptor beta chains from one sample in a study of glioma-infiltrating T cells. One entry per CDR3 protein, called by TCRdb with MiXCR from the multiplex PCR reads. The sample has roughly 200,000 distinct CDR3 sequences, over 30% seen once; the top ten hold 20% to 25%. Sequences were obtained from glioma tissue, nonneoplastic brain tissue, or PBMCs (not recorded which). The receptors were sampled from a human donor with low-grade glioma or glioblastoma, undergoing nonglioma brain surgery, or in good health (not recorded which). Both conserved end residues are part of each CDR3. Each record gives: D gene, J gene, clone size, V gene, CDR3 protein, CDR3 DNA. D genes are given only for firm matches. Part of the rows lack a size; the others show once, few, many or a class for expanded clones.

D: .
J: TRBJ2-5
size: .
V: TRBV4-1
CDR3: CASSQEDGPVQETKYF
DNA: TGCGCCAGCAGCCAAGAGGATGGGCCAGTACAAGAGACCAAGTACTTC

D: TRBD1
J: TRBJ1-2
size: .
V: TRBV27
CDR3: CASRPGQGAVDGYTF
DNA: TGTGCCAGCAGACCGGGACAGGGGGCGGTCGATGGCTACACCTTC

D: TRBD2
J: TRBJ2-7
size: .
V: TRBV7-2
CDR3: CASSPRSTGGVSYEQYF
DNA: TGTGCCAGCAGCCCCCGTTCTACGGGGGGGGTCTCCTACGAGCAGTACTTC

D: .
J: TRBJ2-3
size: .
V: TRBV6-5
CDR3: CASSYSEDTQYF
DNA: TGTGCCAGCAGTTACTCCGAAGATACGCAGTATTTT

D: .
J: TRBJ1-3
size: .
V: TRBV29-1
CDR3: CRVDDGLSGNTIYF
DNA: TGCAGGGTAGACGACGGACTCTCTGGAAACACCATATATTTT

D: .
J: TRBJ1-2
size: many
V: TRBV7-9
CDR3: CASSQRDGYTF
DNA: TGTGCCAGCAGCCAGAGAGATGGCTACACCTTC

D: TRBD1
J: TRBJ2-5
size: many
V: TRBV7-2
CDR3: CASSGPPGQGAETQYF
DNA: TGTGCCAGCAGCGGACCCCCGGGACAGGGGGCGGAGACCCAGTACTTC

D: .
J: TRBJ2-3
size: many
V: TRBV20-1
CDR3: CSARMGVGQDTQYF
DNA: TGCAGTGCTAGAATGGGTGTGGGGCAAGATACGCAGTATTTT

D: .
J: TRBJ2-7
size: once
V: TRBV28
CDR3: CASSEVLVGLYEQYF
DNA: TGTGCCAGCAGTGAGGTACTAGTGGGCCTCTACGAGCAGTACTTC

D: TRBD1
J: TRBJ1-2
size: many
V: TRBV5-4
CDR3: CASSLGVQGAENGYTF
DNA: TGTGCCAGCAGCTTGGGGGTACAGGGGGCAGAGAACGGCTACACCTTC

D: .
J: TRBJ1-4
size: once
V: TRBV7-9
CDR3: CASSLGTDSATNEKLSF
DNA: TGTGCCAGCAGCTTAGGCACTGACAGTGCAACTAATGAAAAACTGTCTTTT

D: .
J: TRBJ1-1
size: many
V: TRBV5-4
CDR3: CASSVTTGPMNTEAFF
DNA: TGTGCCAGCAGCGTAACTACAGGGCCCATGAACACTGAAGCTTTCTTT

D: .
J: TRBJ1-2
size: many
V: TRBV2
CDR3: CASTSEAQGDGYTF
DNA: TGTGCCAGCACCTCCGAGGCACAGGGTGATGGCTACACCTTC

D: .
J: TRBJ2-2
size: many
V: TRBV20-1
CDR3: CSARDPYTGELFF
DNA: TGCAGTGCTAGAGATCCCTACACCGGGGAGCTGTTTTTT

D: .
J: TRBJ1-1
size: many
V: TRBV27
CDR3: CASSPSAIGRNTEAFF
DNA: TGTGCCAGCAGCCCCTCGGCAATAGGCCGGAACACTGAAGCTTTCTTT

D: TRBD2
J: TRBJ2-1
size: many
V: TRBV2
CDR3: CASKPGLAYNEQFF
DNA: TGTGCCAGCAAACCGGGACTAGCTTACAATGAGCAGTTCTTC

D: .
J: TRBJ1-3
size: many
V: TRBV28
CDR3: CASSFPSSGNTIYF
DNA: TGTGCCAGCAGTTTTCCCTCCTCTGGAAACACCATATATTTT

D: .
J: TRBJ1-1
size: many
V: TRBV29-1
CDR3: CSALGVTEAFF
DNA: TGCAGCGCCCTGGGGGTAACTGAAGCTTTCTTT

D: .
J: TRBJ2-1
size: .
V: TRBV12-5
CDR3: CASGLVPVCPSDEQFF
DNA: .

D: TRBD1
J: TRBJ1-6
size: many
V: TRBV7-9
CDR3: CASTQQGHNSPLHF
DNA: TGTGCCAGCACCCAACAGGGGCATAATTCACCCCTCCACTTT

D: TRBD2
J: TRBJ2-3
size: many
V: TRBV7-6
CDR3: CASSLGGYTDTQYF
DNA: TGTGCCAGCAGCCTGGGGGGGTATACAGATACGCAGTATTTT

D: .
J: TRBJ2-7
size: many
V: TRBV6-1
CDR3: CASSETRDYEQYF
DNA: TGTGCCAGCAGTGAGACCCGGGACTACGAGCAGTACTTC

D: .
J: TRBJ2-2
size: .
V: TRBV30
CDR3: CAWSVFGELFF
DNA: TGTGCCTGGAGTGTTTTCGGGGAGCTGTTTTTT

D: .
J: TRBJ2-7
size: .
V: TRBV5-1
CDR3: CASSLGYGLRDGVYEQYF
DNA: TGCGCCAGCAGCTTGGGATACGGACTCCGGGACGGAGTATACGAGCAGTACTTC